This T cell receptor beta chain was recorded in a study of T cells after somatic rescue of genetic block. This CDR3 comprises 12 residues. The germline V and J ends were trimmed by 0 bases and 8 bases, with 5 bases remaining between them. Looked up from germline, CDR1 is LGHNA and CDR2 is YNFKEQ. Assay used: immunoSEQ multiplex PCR; TCRdb lists only in-frame clones, some missing. The sample yields under 150,000 clones, 85% to 95% seen once. J is TRBJ1-3 and V is TRBV4-2; D is unclear. The receptor's source is a woman between 18 and 29 years old. Sequencing used peripheral blood mononuclear cells (PBMCs). CDR3 in amino acids: CASSQDLDTIYF. Here the CDR3 DNA reads TGTGCCAGCAGCCAAGATCTAGACACCATATATTTT.